Listed below are T cell receptor beta chains from one sample, sequenced in a study of monozygotic twins with cystic fibrosis. Profiling relied on immunoSEQ multiplex PCR, and the TCRdb table lists in-frame clones only, not all of them. The sample contains about 24,000 clones, approximately 90% of which appear only once. The sequenced sample consisted of blood. These receptors were taken from a girl aged 2-15 years with cystic fibrosis. The CDR3 runs from the conserved cysteine through the conserved F or W. A D gene is named only where the DNA matches it firmly. Size tells how often a clone was seen (once, few, many) or the class of an expanded clone, and some rows leave it out.

j_gene | v_gene | abundance | d_gene | CDR3nt | CDR3aa
TRBJ2-7 | TRBV4-3 | NA | TRBD1 | TGCGCCAGCAGCCTAGACAGGGGGACCTACGAGCAGTACTTC | CASSLDRGTYEQYF
TRBJ2-2 | TRBV4-3 | NA | NA | TGCGCCAGCAGCCAAAAGGTTTGGGGTCCGAACACCGGGGAGCTGTTTTTT | CASSQKVWGPNTGELFF
TRBJ2-6 | TRBV13 | NA | NA | TGTGCCAGCAGCCCCCAGGTCTCTGGGGCCAACGTCCTGACTTTC | CASSPQVSGANVLTF
TRBJ2-6 | TRBV11-3 | NA | TRBD1 | TGTGCCAGCAGCTCCCCGGGACAGGGTTTTTCTGGGGCCAACGTCCTGACTTTC | CASSSPGQGFSGANVLTF
TRBJ1-1 | TRBV14 | NA | NA | TGTGCCAGCAGCCAAGTCCGTCCCGGCGCTGAAGCTTTCTTT | CASSQVRPGAEAFF
TRBJ2-2 | TRBV9 | NA | TRBD2 | TGTGCCAGCAGCGTAACTAGCGCGAACACCGGGGAGCTGTTTTTT | CASSVTSANTGELFF
TRBJ2-7 | TRBV28 | NA | NA | TGTGCCAGCAGCCCCCCCAGGGCCCCCTACGAGCAGTACTTC | CASSPPRAPYEQYF
TRBJ1-2 | TRBV6-5 | NA | NA | TGTGCCAGCAGACGGGGCTATGGCTACACCTTC | CASRRGYGYTF
TRBJ1-1 | TRBV5-6 | NA | NA | TGTGCCAGCAGCTTGGTCAACACTGAAGCTTTCTTT | CASSLVNTEAFF
TRBJ1-2 | TRBV14 | NA | NA | TGTGCCAGCAGCCCCCGGGGTAGTAGAAACTATGGCTACACCTTC | CASSPRGSRNYGYTF
TRBJ2-6 | TRBV4-1 | NA | NA | TGCGCCAGCAGCCAAGATGGGGGTAGACAATCTGGGGCCAACGTCCTGACTTTC | CASSQDGGRQSGANVLTF
TRBJ1-4 | TRBV19 | NA | NA | TGTGCCAGTAGTATCGCCTGGGCGGAGGAAAAACTGTTTTTT | CASSIAWAEEKLFF
TRBJ1-4 | TRBV5-1 | NA | NA | TGCGCCAGCAGCTTGGCCGGGGGGAAGAGTGAAAAACTGTTTTTT | CASSLAGGKSEKLFF
TRBJ1-2 | TRBV6-1 | NA | TRBD1 | TGTGCCAGCAGTGAAGCCGAGGGGAACAGGGGCTATGGCTACACCTTC | CASSEAEGNRGYGYTF
TRBJ1-4 | TRBV7-2 | NA | TRBD1 | TGTGCCAGCAGAGTAGGGGGCGAGGGTAATGAAAAACTGTTTTTT | CASRVGGEGNEKLFF
TRBJ1-2 | TRBV2 | NA | TRBD1 | TGTGCCAGCTGTTATTTGACGACAGGGGAATTTGGCTACACCTTC | CASCYLTTGEFGYTF
TRBJ1-1 | TRBV6-6 | NA | NA | TGTGCCACCGGGGGGCGACGGAGTGAAGCTTTCTTT | CATGGRRSEAFF
TRBJ1-2 | TRBV9 | NA | NA | TGTGCCAGCAGCGGAGACTCCGGGACGGGGTATGGCTACACCTTC | CASSGDSGTGYGYTF
TRBJ1-1 | TRBV5-4 | NA | TRBD1 | TGTGCCAGCAGCTTAGGGGGCCCTGAAGCTTTCTTT | CASSLGGPEAFF
TRBJ1-1 | TRBV4-1 | once | NA | TGCGCCAGCAGCCAAGCCAAGGGGTTGCAAACTGAAGCTTTCTTT | CASSQAKGLQTEAFF